These 11 T cell receptor beta chains came from one sample sequenced in a study of post-analysis software for immune sequencing data. Study-level findings and limits: There were a few TRBV segments more frequent in patients than controls, and TRBV5-6, TRBV5-1 and TRBV20-1 were among them.

Sequencing libraries made from TCR beta cDNA carried unique molecular identifiers. TCRdb analysed the PCR reads with MiXCR anew, one entry per CDR3 protein. The top ten hold around 5.9% of the sample, which has about 540,000 distinct CDR3 sequences, around 31% seen once. These receptors have no identified antigens. The sequenced material came from blood. These receptors were obtained from a girl aged 2-17 years with multiple sclerosis.

Worth noting for this clonotype: Relative to the germline gene, one junction end is altered; a read error may explain this. This sequence joins TRBV4-1 and TRBJ2-5; no clear D. The length of the CDR3 is 14 residues. Germline loops: CDR1 MGHRA, CDR2 YSYEKL. The CDR3 nucleotides are TGCGCCGGCAGCCCCCCGTTGGATGAAGGGTCCCAGTACTTC. Its protein product is CAGSPPLDEGSQYF.

V usage is TRBV7-9 and J usage is TRBJ2-7; D possibly corresponds to TRBD1 (5 bases). The V gene lost 5 bases and the J gene lost 0 bases, with 14 bases spanning the gap. CDR3 size: 15 residues. In germline, CDR1 is SEHNR, CDR2 FQNEAQ (reference sequence). The CDR3 loop reads CASSPGWGSSYEQYF. The CDR3 bases are TGTGCCAGCAGCCCAGGGTGGGGCAGCTCCTACGAGCAGTACTTC.

V is TRBV5-1 and J is TRBJ2-1, with D perhaps TRBD1 (6 bases). Trimming cost V 1 base and J 10 bases, with 15 bases left between them. CDR3 length: 14 residues. Germline CDR1 SGHRS, CDR2 YFSETQ. The CDR3 sequence is CASSLLVPTGEQFF. DNA of the CDR3: TGCGCCAGCAGCTTGCTTGTCCCCACAGGGGAGCAGTTCTTC.

This sequence joins TRBV7-2 and TRBJ1-5, with 7 bases matching TRBD1. Trimming took 6 bases from V and 3 from J; bases not matched to a gene: 8. Germline-derived CDR1 and CDR2 are SGHTA and FQGNSA. CDR3 length equals 15 residues. Here the CDR3 reads CASRNDRDYNQPQHF. The CDR3 DNA is TGTGCCAGCAGAAACGACAGGGATTACAATCAGCCCCAGCATTTT. The variable domain in full, with the rest retrieved from reference TRBV7-2 and TRBJ1-5, is GAGVSQSPSNKVTEKGKDVELRCDPISGHTALYWYRQSLGQGLEFLIYFQGNSAPDKSGLPSDRFSAERTGGSVSTLTIQRTQQEDSAVYLCASRNDRDYNQPQHFGDGTRLSIL.

This clonotype was counted between two and nine times. The chain is built from TRBV28 and TRBJ2-1; 8 bases match TRBD1. CDR1 and CDR2 from the germline V gene are MDHEN and SYDVKM. CDR3 size: 14 residues. V lost 6 bases to trimming and J lost 2 bases; unmatched junction nucleotides: 3. The CDR3 nucleotides are TGTGCCAGCAGCCCAGGGGGCACCTACAATGAGCAGTTCTTC. Translating gives CASSPGGTYNEQFF. Together with reference TRBV28 and TRBJ2-1, the CDR3 gives the full variable domain: DVKVTQSSRYLVKRTGEKVFLECVQDMDHENMFWYRQDPGLGLRLIYFSYDVKMKEKGDIPEGYSVSREKKERFSLILESASTNQTSMYLCASSPGGTYNEQFFGPGTRLTVL.

This clonotype turned up a few times. The chain couples TRBV6-2 or TRBV6-3 to TRBJ1-5; the D gene is possibly TRBD1 (6 bases). Trimming removed 0 bases from V and 2 bases from J, with 11 bases in between. This CDR3 comprises 16 residues. Germline CDR1 is MNHEY and CDR2 is SVGEGT. The CDR3 region is CASSYSRGDGNQPQHF. In DNA form, the CDR3 reads TGTGCCAGCAGTTACTCGAGGGGGGATGGCAATCAGCCCCAGCATTTT.

The chain couples TRBV5-1 to TRBJ1-4; D gene unclear. The length of the CDR3 is 13 residues. Germline CDR1 and CDR2: SGHRS and YFSETQ. V lost 0 bases and J lost 8, with 8 bases in between. Here the CDR3 reads CASSLEASEKLFF. CDR3 DNA: TGCGCCAGCAGCTTGGAGGCCAGCGAAAAACTGTTTTTT.

Many counts were recorded for this clonotype. The chain is built from TRBV15 and TRBJ1-2; D gene unclear. Germline CDR1 LNHNV, CDR2 YYDKDF (reference sequence). This CDR3 region has 13 residues. Trimming shortened V by 0 bases and J by 7 bases, and 9 bases separated the two germline ends. DNA of the CDR3: TGTGCCACCAGCAGAGATCGCCAGGTTGGCTACACCTTC. This gives the protein CATSRDRQVGYTF.

This clonotype was counted a few times. This chain joins TRBV7-9 and TRBJ2-7; TRBD2 matches at 7 bases. Germline CDR1 is SEHNR and CDR2 is FQNEAQ (reference sequence). The CDR3 runs 15 residues. Losses at the gene ends were 5 bases for V and 3 bases for J; bases not matched to a gene: 10. CDR3 nucleotide sequence: TGTGCCAGCAGCCCCGAGGGAGGGCAGAGCTACGAGCAGTACTTC. It codes for CASSPEGGQSYEQYF.

This clonotype appeared a few times. The chain recombines TRBV20-1 with TRBJ2-7; 8 nucleotides match TRBD1. Unmatched junction bases numbered 7, after V lost 3 bases and J lost 3 bases. The CDR3 consists of 14 residues. CDR1 and CDR2 from the germline V gene are DFQATT and SNEGSKA (reference sequence). The CDR3: CSASDYRGIYEQYF. Here the CDR3 DNA reads TGCAGTGCTAGCGACTACAGGGGGATCTACGAGCAGTACTTC.

V gene TRBV20-1 combines with J gene TRBJ2-3, with 11 bases aligning to TRBD2. CDR3 size: 15 residues. The germline CDR1 and CDR2 sequences are DFQATT and SNEGSKA (reference sequence). Losses at the gene ends were 5 bases for V and 2 bases for J; bases not matched to a gene: 6. CDR3 in DNA: TGCAGTGCTGCATTAGCGGGGGGGCTCACAGATACGCAGTATTTT. This codes for CSAALAGGLTDTQYF.